The following is a T cell receptor (beta chain) sequence with its context. Its antigen has not been determined. Base qualities are missing; no much larger clone stands one base away. This specimen includes other DNA sequences encoding the same CDR3. This record comes from a study of CD8+ T cells in alopecia areata (dated by TCRdb to the late 2010s). For the study in its entirety: High-throughput TCRbeta sequencing was used to examine T cell clonal expansion in alopecia areata in both the C3H/HeJ mouse model and human patients. Human TCRbeta sequencing covered scalp tissue and sorted CD4+ and CD8+ peripheral blood T cells from patchy and totalis/universalis alopecia areata patients and healthy controls. Clonality in the scalp was compared among normal scalp (n=4), patchy alopecia areata scalp (n=8), and alopecia totalis/universalis scalp (n=8). RNA came from the PAXgene miRNA kit for fixed scalp, the miRNeasy kit for PBMCs, and the RNeasy kit for mouse skin. Amplification of TCRbeta CDR3 regions was done by immunoSEQ multiplex PCR using 35 Vbeta forward primers and 13 Jbeta reverse primers. General study outcomes and caveats: Resident alphabeta T cells in normal human skin are also sequenced, complicating scalp TCR repertoire analysis, unlike mouse skin dominated by gammadelta T cells. Shared TCR sequences between patients were less evident than in mice, which may be partly attributable to HLA diversity in the patient population. Lesional scalp, especially in alopecia totalis/universalis, showed higher clonality and more expanded CD8+ clones than normal scalp, suggesting antigenic drive.

Library method: the immunoSEQ multiplex PCR assay. For TCR sequencing, RNA was extracted from every sample and reverse transcribed into cDNA to serve as template. SuperScript III was used for first-strand cDNA synthesis, primed with a 2:1 mix of oligo-dT and random hexamers. A synthetic immune receptor repertoire was used to assess amplification bias, and residual bias was removed computationally. On the authors' methods: Raw reads were preprocessed to remove errors, and CDR3 was defined according to IMGT conventions as the region from the conserved cysteine to phenylalanine. Clonality was computed by normalizing Shannon entropy by log2 of the number of productive unique TCRs and subtracting the result from 1. CD4 or CD8 identity of scalp clones was inferred by cross-referencing scalp TCRbeta sequences with sorted blood CD4 and CD8 repertoires. Not all clones reach the TCRdb copy of this immuneACCESS table, which keeps in-frame sequences only. Checked studies attribute under half of the gap to unresolved V genes and leave the rest unexplained. V, J and clone size reflect that table, while D and trimming were determined from the DNA. The sample table holds under 250,000 clones, of which approximately 53% were seen once. The ten largest clones add up to roughly 5.3% of the sample.

After PBMCs were isolated by density centrifugation and stained for CD3, CD4 and CD8, a FACSAria was used to sort CD4+ and CD8+ T cells. Unaffected controls provided scalp biopsies and blood samples. V and J are truncated by 1 base and 5 bases respectively, leaving an intervening sequence of 9 bases. CDR1 LNHDA and CDR2 SQIVND are derived from the germline V gene (reference sequence). Counted from cysteine to phenylalanine, this CDR3 has 14 amino acids. Solely the CDR3 DNA is kept, with 42 bases framed from the first base. In this chain, TRBV19 is recombined with TRBJ2-1; D gene: possibly TRBD2, on 5 matching bases. This TCR came from a human donor in good health. Sequencing was done on a sample of CD8+ T cells sorted from blood. The DNA sequence is given as TGTGCCAGTAGTATAGCAACGGGGAACAATGAGCAGTTCTTC. It translates as CASSIATGNNEQFF.